The 20 T cell receptor beta chains below were found in one sample sequenced in a study of beta chain features in type 1 diabetes. Reverse transcription of all isolated RNA meant that expressed TCRB transcripts were sequenced. Profiling relied on immunoSEQ multiplex PCR, and the TCRdb table lists in-frame clones only, not all of them. This sample has about 620,000 clones, with about 16% found just once. What was sequenced was naive CD4+ T cells from blood. The receptors were gathered from a man between 18 and 29 years old in good health.

The V gene is TRBV28, the J gene TRBJ2-3; D may match TRBD1 or TRBD2 (5 bases each). The CDR3 loop spans 16 amino acids. Per germline, CDR1 MDHEN and CDR2 SYDVKM. Deletions cut 8 bases from V and 2 bases from J, with 20 bases between. CDR3 coding DNA: TGTGCCAGCGGCCGGGACCTGAAGGCCCTCACAGATACGCAGTATTTT. Amino acids: CASGRDLKALTDTQYF.

Details on this clone: This may arise from a read error, as a much more abundant clone is one base away. The chain recombines TRBV11-2 with TRBJ2-3, with D uncertain. Deletions cut 1 base from V and 5 bases from J, with 1 base between. The length of the CDR3 is 11 residues. Per the germline V gene, CDR1 is SGHAT and CDR2 is FQNNGV. The CDR3 coding sequence is TGTGCCAGCAGCTTAGGAGATACGCAGTATTTT. This codes for CASSLGDTQYF.

This clone was detected a few times. The chain is built from TRBV9 and TRBJ2-7; the match to TRBD2 covers 7 bases. The CDR3 is 15 residues long. Germline V gives CDR1 SGDLS, CDR2 YYNGEE. V was pared by 4 bases and J by 4 bases, with 11 bases of the junction left unmatched. The CDR3 DNA sequence: TGTGCCAGCAGCCTACTAGCGTTGCCCGATTACGAGCAGTACTTC. Translation gives CASSLLALPDYEQYF.

This sequence joins TRBV28 and TRBJ2-6; weak D call: TRBD1 (5 bases). V shed 3 bases and J shed 1 base, with 13 bases lying between them. The CDR3 length is 17 residues. Germline CDR1 MDHEN, CDR2 SYDVKM. This CDR3 reads CASSFRGLVSGANVLTF. The CDR3, as DNA: TGTGCCAGCAGTTTTAGGGGTTTAGTGTCTGGGGCCAACGTCCTGACTTTC.

This chain uses TRBV7-2 with TRBJ2-1; D gene uncertain. V was shortened by 3 bases and J by 8 bases, with 11 bases between the two germline ends. Germline CDR1 reads SGHTA; CDR2 reads FQGNSA. CDR3 length: 13 amino acids. The CDR3 region is CASSFIAGHEQFF. DNA of the CDR3: TGTGCCAGCAGCTTCATCGCCGGGCATGAGCAGTTCTTC.

The chain recombines TRBV7-9 with TRBJ1-1, with D possibly TRBD1 on 5 matching bases. V lost 3 bases, J lost 1 base, and 9 bases lay in between. The CDR3 has 14 amino acids. Germline lookup yields CDR1 SEHNR and CDR2 FQNEAQ (reference sequence). The CDR3 is CASSFRDRNTEAFF. DNA for the CDR3: TGTGCCAGCAGCTTCAGGGATAGGAACACTGAAGCTTTCTTT.

As to this clone: This specimen includes other DNA sequences encoding the same CDR3. The genes are TRBV29-1 and TRBJ1-3; TRBD1 is a possible D gene (5 bases). The CDR3 is 13 residues long. V lost 3 bases to trimming and J lost 4 bases, with 10 bases between them. The V gene's germline CDR1 is SQVTM and CDR2 ANQGSEA. The CDR3 protein is CSVERGSGNTIYF. CDR3 DNA: TGCAGCGTTGAGCGGGGGTCCGGAAACACCATATATTTT.

This clone was seen a handful of times. The chain recombines TRBV30 with TRBJ2-3, with 8 nucleotides matching TRBD2. The CDR3 loop spans 14 amino acids. J was trimmed by 2 bases and V by 8 bases; bases with no gene match: 9. Looked up from germline, CDR1 is GTSNPN and CDR2 is SVGIG (reference sequence). The CDR3 here is CAGRLASLTDTQYF. The DNA for the CDR3 is TGTGCCGGCAGACTAGCGAGTCTCACAGATACGCAGTATTTT.

The V and J genes are TRBV11-2 and TRBJ1-2; D may be TRBD1 (6 bases). Germline V gene sequence: CDR1 SGHAT, CDR2 FQNNGV. The CDR3 runs to 13 residues. V dropped 4 bases and J dropped 2 bases, with 8 bases sitting between them. The CDR3 coding sequence is TGTGCCAGCAGCTATAGGGGGAACTATGGCTACACCTTC. Protein sequence: CASSYRGNYGYTF.

This sequence joins TRBV4-2 and TRBJ2-3; D possibly corresponds to TRBD1 (5 bases). The germline V gene has CDR1 LGHNA and CDR2 YNFKEQ. Trimming cost V 1 base and J 0 bases, with 11 bases left between them. The CDR3 is 16 amino acids. This chain's CDR3 is CASSQGPRASTDTQYF. CDR3 in DNA: TGTGCCAGCAGCCAAGGCCCCAGGGCGAGCACAGATACGCAGTATTTT.

This clone was counted a single time. The junction and the germline gene differ at one end; a read error may be behind it. Other DNA sequences in the same sample also yield this CDR3. The chain combines TRBV5-1 with TRBJ1-6; D may be TRBD1 (5 bases). Germline V gives CDR1 SGHRS, CDR2 YFSETQ. The CDR3 is 15 amino acids. CDR3 protein: CASSLEGRGNSPLHF. The CDR3, as DNA: TGTGCCAGCAGCTTGGAGGGACGGGGGAATTCACCCCTCCACTTT.

The chain employs TRBV7-2 and TRBJ2-7, with D uncertain. V lost 0 bases, J lost 0 bases, and 12 bases lay in between. The CDR3 covers 16 residues. Germline V CDR1 and CDR2: SGHTA, FQGNSA. This chain's CDR3 is CASSLAWQASSYEQYF. In DNA, the CDR3 is TGTGCCAGCAGCTTAGCGTGGCAGGCGAGCTCCTACGAGCAGTACTTC.

The V and J genes are TRBV10-3 and TRBJ2-3; D remains unclear. Germline loops: CDR1 ENHRY, CDR2 SYGVKD. Trimming pared 7 bases from V and 0 bases from J, leaving 11 bases between. This CDR3 region has 14 residues. The CDR3 bases are TGTGCCATCAAGGGCATTGCTAGCACAGATACGCAGTATTTT. Encoded protein: CAIKGIASTDTQYF.

The chain combines TRBV4-2 with TRBJ1-3, with D unresolved. CDR1 LGHNA and CDR2 YNFKEQ come from the germline V gene. The CDR3 covers 13 residues. The ends were cut back, 0 bases at V and 14 bases at J, with 14 bases in the middle. CDR3 region: CASSQDRRKAVYF. The CDR3 DNA follows: TGTGCCAGCAGCCAAGATCGGAGGAAGGCCGTATATTTT.

Written as DNA, the CDR3 is TGCGCCAGCAGCCAAGAGCCAGGGGGTGGTCAGCCCCAGCATTTT. It yields the protein CASSQEPGGGQPQHF. The V and J genes are TRBV4-1 and TRBJ1-5; 7 nucleotides align to TRBD1. CDR1 and CDR2 from the germline V gene are MGHRA and YSYEKL. The CDR3 has 15 amino acids. J was trimmed by 6 bases and V by 0 bases; bases with no gene match: 5.

Only one count was recorded for this clone. The rearrangement joins TRBV27 to TRBJ1-2; D perhaps matches TRBD1 (5 bases). Deletions cut 4 bases from V and 3 bases from J, with 9 bases between. Germline CDR1 is MNHEY and CDR2 is SMNVEV (reference sequence). The CDR3 has 13 amino acids. CDR3 residues: CASSSQGDYGYTF. CDR3 sequence (DNA): TGTGCCAGCAGTTCTCAGGGCGACTATGGCTACACCTTC.

This clone was observed a handful of times. J is TRBJ1-2 and V is TRBV18; D is ambiguous. V dropped 0 bases and J dropped 6 bases, with 8 bases sitting between them. CDR3 length: 13 amino acids. Germline V gives CDR1 KGHSH, CDR2 LQKENI. The CDR3 protein is CASSPPPGNGYTF. CDR3 coding DNA: TGTGCCAGCTCACCACCGCCAGGAAATGGCTACACCTTC.

This clone was picked up a small number of times. The junction departs from the called germline gene at one end, perhaps through a read error. V is TRBV6-5 and J is TRBJ2-3; 10 bases fit TRBD1. There are 14 residues in the CDR3. Looked up from germline, CDR1 is MNHEY and CDR2 is SVGAGI. CDR3 sequence (DNA): TGTGCCATCAGTCCGGGACAGGGGACAGATACGCAGTATTTT. It yields the protein CAISPGQGTDTQYF.

This clone was counted a few times. The chain combines TRBV5-1 with TRBJ2-5; a weak D match, TRBD1 (5 bases). CDR3 length equals 13 residues. The germline V and J ends were trimmed by 2 bases and 5 bases, with 10 bases remaining between them. CDR1 is SGHRS, CDR2 YFSETQ, per germline. The CDR3 protein is CASSFPGLETQYF. CDR3 coding DNA: TGCGCCAGCAGCTTTCCAGGGCTGGAGACCCAGTACTTC.

There are a few counts of this clone. The J gene is TRBJ2-5, the V gene TRBV7-6; 10 bases match TRBD2. This CDR3 is 17 amino acids long. V lost 5 bases and J lost 6; bases outside the gene matches: 15. The germline CDR1 and CDR2 sequences are SGHVS and FNYEAQ. This chain's CDR3 is CASSPWASGGQGKTQYF. CDR3 DNA: TGTGCCAGCAGCCCATGGGCTAGCGGGGGACAAGGGAAGACCCAGTACTTC. Complete variable domain (other parts from reference TRBV7-6 and TRBJ2-5): GAGVSQSPRYKVTKRGQDVALRCDPISGHVSLYWYRQALGQGPEFLTYFNYEAQQDKSGLPNDRFSAERPEGSISTLTIQRTEQRDSAMYRCASSPWASGGQGKTQYFGPGTRLLVL.